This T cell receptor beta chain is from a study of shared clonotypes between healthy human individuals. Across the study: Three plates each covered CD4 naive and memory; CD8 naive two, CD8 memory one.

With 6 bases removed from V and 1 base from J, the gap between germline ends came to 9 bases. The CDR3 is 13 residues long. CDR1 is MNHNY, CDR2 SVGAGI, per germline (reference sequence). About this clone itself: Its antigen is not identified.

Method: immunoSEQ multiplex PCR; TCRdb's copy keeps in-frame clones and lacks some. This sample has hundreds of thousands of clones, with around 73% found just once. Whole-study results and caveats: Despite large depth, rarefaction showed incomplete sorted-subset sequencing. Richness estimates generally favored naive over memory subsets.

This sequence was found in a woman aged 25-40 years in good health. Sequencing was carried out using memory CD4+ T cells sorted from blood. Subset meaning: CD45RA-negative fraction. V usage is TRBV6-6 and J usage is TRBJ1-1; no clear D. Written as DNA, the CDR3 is TGTGCCAGCAGATCTCCTCCGAACACTGAAGCTTTCTTT. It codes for CASRSPPNTEAFF.